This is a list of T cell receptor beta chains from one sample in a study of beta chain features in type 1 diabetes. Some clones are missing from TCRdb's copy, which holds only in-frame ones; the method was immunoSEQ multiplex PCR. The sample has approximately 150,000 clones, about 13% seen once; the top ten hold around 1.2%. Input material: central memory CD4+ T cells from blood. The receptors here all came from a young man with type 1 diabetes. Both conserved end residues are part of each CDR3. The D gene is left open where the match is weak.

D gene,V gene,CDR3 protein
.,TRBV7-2,CASSLAGANEQFF
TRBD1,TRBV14,CASSQDGTGRNTDTQYF
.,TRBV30,CAWSPPIPRLTDTQYF
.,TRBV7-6,CASRPDSTNQPQHF
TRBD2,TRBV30,CAWMSGGSETQYF
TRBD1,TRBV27,CASSPGTAISYNEQFF
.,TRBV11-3,CASSPDSENIQYF
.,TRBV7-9,CASSFGAGAEGGYTF
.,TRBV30,CAWSRTLNQPQHF
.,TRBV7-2,CASSLAGFDSTYEQYF
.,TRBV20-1,CSVGGETEAFF
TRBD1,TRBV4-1,CASSQGTGGWDQPQHF
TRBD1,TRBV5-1,CASSLVTGTGATNTEAFF
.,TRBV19,CASSQHPDIQYF
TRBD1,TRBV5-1,CASSLVNRGDTGELFF
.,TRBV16,CASSPDPRGNTEAFF
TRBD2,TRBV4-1,CASSPGTSGGQETQYF
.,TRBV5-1,CASSFYGMNTEAFF
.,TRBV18,CASSAFNQPQHF
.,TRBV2,CASNAVRATDTQYF
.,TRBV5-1,CASSLGAAKDEQFF
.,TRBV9,CASSVGQTNTGELFF
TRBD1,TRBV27,CASSPWTGLENTEAFF
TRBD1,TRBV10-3,CAISLGTGSEKLFF
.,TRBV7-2,CASSSHREANYGYTF
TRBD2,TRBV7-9,CASEGRLAGGQTIYEQYF
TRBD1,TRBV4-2,CASSQGQGNYEQYF